This is a list of T cell receptor beta chains from one sample in a study of T cell repertoires in cytomegalovirus infection. TCRdb re-called the reads with MiXCR, one entry per CDR3 protein. The sample gives around 25,000 distinct CDR3 sequences, under 20% of which show up once; roughly 80% is in the top ten. What these receptors recognize is not known. Sequenced here: CD8+ T cells from cultured PBMCs, sampled from culture after CMV antigen stimulation. The receptors derive from a human donor in good health (CMV status not recorded). Some clones in this sample may be carry-over from other donors' samples. Both conserved end residues are part of each CDR3. A D gene is named only where the DNA matches it firmly. Expanded clones get a size class; other rows say once, few or many, or leave the size out.

>TRBV19|few|TRBJ1-1|17|TRBD1
CASSSLISGTANTEAFF
TGTGCCAGTAGTAGTTTGATTTCCGGGACAGCGAACACTGAAGCTTTCTTT
>TRBV7-2|NA|TRBJ2-3|16|NA
CASSPRSERMGDTQYF
TGTGCCAGCAGCCCCCGGTCGGAGCGGATGGGGGATACGCAGTATTTT
>TRBV7-6|NA|TRBJ2-7|14|NA
CASSDTGTAYEQYF
TGTGCCAGCAGCGATACCGGGACTGCGTACGAGCAGTACTTC
>TRBV19|NA|TRBJ2-1|13|NA
CASSELVINEQFF
TGTGCCAGTAGTGAACTAGTTATTAATGAGCAGTTCTTC
>TRBV11-2|NA|TRBJ2-7|8|NA
CASYEQYF
TGTGCCAGCTACGAGCAGTACTTC
>TRBV7-9|NA|TRBJ2-6|19|TRBD2
CASSPAGGVLHSGANVLTF
TGTGCCAGCAGCCCGGCGGGAGGGGTCCTTCACTCTGGGGCCAACGTCCTGACTTTC
>TRBV7-2|few|TRBJ1-1|14|TRBD1
CASSLVDQGGEAFF
TGTGCCAGCAGCTTAGTTGATCAGGGGGGTGAAGCTTTCTTT
>TRBV11-1|NA|TRBJ1-6|15|TRBD1
CASSLDRGINSPLHF
TGTGCCAGCAGCCTGGACAGGGGGATCAATTCACCCCTCCACTTT
>TRBV27|NA|TRBJ1-2|13|NA
CASSLSGNGGYTF
TGTGCCAGCAGTTTATCAGGGAATGGTGGCTACACCTTC
>TRBV5-4|few|TRBJ2-7|12|NA
CASSPGTPEQYF
TGTGCCAGCAGTCCCGGGACCCCGGAGCAGTACTTC
>TRBV14|NA|TRBJ2-1|16|TRBD2
CASSPTGGRKRNEQFF
TGTGCCAGCAGCCCGACGGGGGGAAGGAAGAGAAATGAGCAGTTCTTC
>TRBV10-3|many|TRBJ2-1|17|TRBD2
CAISPPPGGRAVDEQFF
TGTGCCATCAGTCCCCCCCCTGGCGGGAGGGCTGTGGATGAGCAGTTCTTC
>TRBV11-2|few|TRBJ2-2|16|TRBD1
CASSSTGRSNTGELFF
TGTGCCAGCAGCTCGACAGGGAGATCGAACACCGGGGAGCTGTTTTTT
>TRBV27|few|TRBJ2-2|19|TRBD2
CASSLPVTSGGTNTGELFF
TGTGCCAGCAGTTTGCCCGTGACTAGCGGGGGGACCAACACCGGGGAGCTGTTTTTT
>TRBV7-9|few|TRBJ1-5|12|NA
CASSLIEQPQHF
TGTGCCAGCAGCTTAATCGAGCAGCCCCAGCATTTT
>TRBV7-6|NA|TRBJ1-1|13|NA
CASSLRVKTEAFF
TGTGCCAGCAGCCTCCGGGTTAAAACTGAAGCTTTCTTT
>TRBV7-2|few|TRBJ1-2|11|NA
CASSLAGGYTF
TGTGCCAGCAGCTTGGCAGGAGGCTACACCTTC
>TRBV7-2|many|TRBJ2-2|15|NA
CASTTGGGRTGELFF
TGTGCCAGCACCACGGGTGGGGGACGGACCGGGGAGCTGTTTTTT
>TRBV6-1|few|TRBJ2-3|15|NA
CASVWGGRRTDTQYF
TGTGCCAGCGTCTGGGGGGGCCGTCGCACAGATACGCAGTATTTT
>TRBV20-1|NA|TRBJ1-6|12|NA
CSARDYNSPLHF
TGCAGTGCTAGAGATTATAATTCACCCCTCCACTTT
>TRBV6-2/TRBV6-3|NA|TRBJ1-2|15|TRBD1
CASITIRDRFYGYTF
TGTGCCAGCATTACCATCCGGGACAGGTTCTATGGCTACACCTTC
>TRBV29-1|NA|TRBJ2-7|13|NA
CSVESGANYEQYF
TGCAGCGTTGAATCGGGGGCAAACTACGAGCAGTACTTC
>TRBV7-9|NA|TRBJ2-7|12|NA
CASSPQGREQYF
TGTGCCAGCAGCCCTCAGGGACGCGAGCAGTACTTC
>TRBV4-1|few|TRBJ1-2|16|TRBD1
CASSQVTGTGREGYTF
TGCGCCAGCAGCCAAGTAACCGGGACAGGGCGGGAAGGCTACACCTTC
>TRBV20-1|once|TRBJ2-1|12|TRBD2
CSALAGYNEQFF
TGCAGTGCTCTAGCGGGATACAATGAGCAGTTCTTC
>TRBV7-2|many|TRBJ2-7|13|NA
CASSSGLSVEEYF
TGTGCCAGCAGCTCGGGACTCTCCGTCGAGGAGTACTTC
>TRBV12-3/TRBV12-4|few|TRBJ2-7|12|NA
CASSAGVDEQYF
TGTGCCAGCAGTGCTGGGGTTGACGAGCAGTACTTC
>TRBV12-3/TRBV12-4|few|TRBJ2-2|15|NA
CASSSAQGDTGELFF
TGTGCCAGCAGTTCAGCCCAGGGAGACACCGGGGAGCTGTTTTTT
>TRBV6-6|NA|TRBJ2-7|14|TRBD1
CASSPRDSSYEQYF
TGTGCCAGCAGTCCCAGGGACAGTTCCTACGAGCAGTACTTC
>TRBV7-8|few|TRBJ2-5|16|NA
CASSPPRFERWETQYF
TGTGCCAGCAGCCCCCCCCGCTTCGAAAGGTGGGAGACCCAGTACTTC
>TRBV7-9|NA|TRBJ1-1|15|NA
CASSSSWGVNTEAFF
TGTGCCAGCAGCTCGTCATGGGGGGTGAACACTGAAGCTTTCTTT
>TRBV27|medium-sized|TRBJ2-7|14|NA
CASSLGPATTEQYF
TGTGCCAGCAGTTTAGGACCAGCTACGACCGAGCAGTACTTC
>TRBV12-3/TRBV12-4|few|TRBJ2-2|15|TRBD2
CASSPSGGATGELFF
TGTGCCAGCAGTCCTAGCGGGGGGGCCACCGGGGAGCTGTTTTTT
>TRBV27|many|TRBJ1-4|16|NA
CASSRVVVESNEKLFF
TGTGCCAGCAGCCGAGTTGTGGTAGAGAGTAATGAAAAACTGTTTTTT
>TRBV4-3|once|TRBJ2-5|15|NA
CASSQIGDGKETQYF
TGCGCCAGCAGCCAAATAGGGGACGGGAAAGAGACCCAGTACTTC
>TRBV10-3|NA|TRBJ2-7|11|NA
CATQGSDEQYF
TGTGCCACACAGGGATCCGACGAGCAGTACTTC
>TRBV7-2|few|TRBJ2-5|17|TRBD1
CASSLGPSTGLQETQYF
TGTGCCAGCAGCTTAGGGCCCTCGACAGGGCTCCAAGAGACCCAGTACTTC
>TRBV7-8|few|TRBJ2-1|18|NA
CASSPPDISGRNYNEQFF
TGTGCCAGCAGCCCCCCTGACATTAGCGGACGGAACTACAATGAGCAGTTCTTC
>TRBV4-3|NA|TRBJ2-7|15|TRBD2
CASSQDRAGAYEQYF
TGCGCCAGCAGCCAAGATCGAGCGGGAGCGTACGAGCAGTACTTC
>TRBV27|NA|TRBJ1-4|11|NA
CASSKGKKLFF
TGTGCCAGCAGTAAGGGGAAAAAACTGTTTTTT
>TRBV11-2|few|TRBJ2-7|15|TRBD2
CASSLNPSGAYEQYF
TGTGCCAGCAGCTTGAATCCTAGCGGGGCCTACGAGCAGTACTTC
>TRBV7-2|NA|TRBJ2-3|15|NA
CASSLRPQGADTQYF
TGTGCCAGCAGCTTACGGCCACAGGGCGCAGATACGCAGTATTTT
>TRBV7-9|NA|TRBJ2-1|15|NA
CASIHPGGSYNEQFF
TGTGCCAGCATCCACCCCGGGGGCTCCTACAATGAGCAGTTCTTC
>TRBV7-9|NA|TRBJ2-7|13|NA
CASSPAVSYEQYF
TGTGCCAGCAGCCCCGCCGTCTCCTACGAGCAGTACTTC
>TRBV11-2|few|TRBJ2-5|15|NA
CASSPELAPQETQYF
TGTGCCAGCAGCCCAGAACTAGCCCCTCAAGAGACCCAGTACTTC
>TRBV7-8|few|TRBJ2-2|16|NA
CASSNSPLWDTGELFF
TGTGCCAGCAGCAATTCACCCCTGTGGGACACCGGGGAGCTGTTTTTT
>TRBV3-1|few|TRBJ2-7|14|NA
CASSQDWVSYEQYF
TGTGCCAGCAGCCAAGATTGGGTATCCTACGAGCAGTACTTC
>TRBV7-9|few|TRBJ1-4|14|NA
CASSKGRNNEKLFF
TGTGCCAGCAGCAAGGGACGTAATAATGAAAAACTGTTTTTT
>TRBV29-1|NA|TRBJ2-7|13|NA
CSVETRSSYEQYF
TGCAGCGTTGAAACAAGGAGCTCCTACGAGCAGTACTTC